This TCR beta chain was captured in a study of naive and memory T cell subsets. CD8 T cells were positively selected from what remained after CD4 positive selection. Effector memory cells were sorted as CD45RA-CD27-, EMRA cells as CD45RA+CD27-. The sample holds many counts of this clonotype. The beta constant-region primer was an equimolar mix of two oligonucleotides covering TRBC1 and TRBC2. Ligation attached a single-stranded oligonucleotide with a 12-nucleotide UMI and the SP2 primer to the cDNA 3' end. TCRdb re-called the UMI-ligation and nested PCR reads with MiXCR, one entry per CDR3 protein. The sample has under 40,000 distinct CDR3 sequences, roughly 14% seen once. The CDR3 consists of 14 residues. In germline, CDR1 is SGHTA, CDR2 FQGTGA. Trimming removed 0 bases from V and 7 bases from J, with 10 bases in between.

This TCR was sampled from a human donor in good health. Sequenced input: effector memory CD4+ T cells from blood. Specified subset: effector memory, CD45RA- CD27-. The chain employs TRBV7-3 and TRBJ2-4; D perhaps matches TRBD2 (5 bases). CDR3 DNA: TGTGCCAGCAGCTTAACCCCTTTAGCGAACATTCAGTACTTC. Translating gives CASSLTPLANIQYF. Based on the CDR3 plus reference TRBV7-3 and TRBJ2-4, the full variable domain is GAGVSQTPSNKVTEKGKYVELRCDPISGHTALYWYRQSLGQGPEFLIYFQGTGAADDSGLPNDRFFAVRPEGSVSTLKIQRTERGDSAVYLCASSLTPLANIQYFGAGTRLSVL.